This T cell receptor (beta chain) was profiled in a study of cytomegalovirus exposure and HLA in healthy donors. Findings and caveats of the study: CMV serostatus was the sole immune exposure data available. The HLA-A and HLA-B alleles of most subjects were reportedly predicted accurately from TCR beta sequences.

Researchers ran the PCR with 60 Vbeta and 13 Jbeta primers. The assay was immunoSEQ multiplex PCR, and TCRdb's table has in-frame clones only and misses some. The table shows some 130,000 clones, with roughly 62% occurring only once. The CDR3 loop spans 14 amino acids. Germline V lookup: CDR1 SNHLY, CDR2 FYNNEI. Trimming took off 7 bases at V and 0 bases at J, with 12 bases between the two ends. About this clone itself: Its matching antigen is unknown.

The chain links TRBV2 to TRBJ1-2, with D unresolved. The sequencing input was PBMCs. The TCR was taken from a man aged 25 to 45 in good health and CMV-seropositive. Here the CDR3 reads CASNMAGTNYGYTF. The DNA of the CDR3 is TGTGCCAGCAATATGGCCGGGACTAACTATGGCTACACCTTC.